Presented here are 27 T cell receptor beta chains from one specimen sequenced in a study of beta chain features in type 1 diabetes. The entirety of the isolated RNA underwent reverse transcription, so expressed TCRB transcripts were sequenced. Sequenced by immunoSEQ multiplex PCR; TCRdb stores in-frame clones only, minus some. The repertoire holds 900,000 or so clones, with 17% as singletons. The sequenced sample was naive CD4+ T cells from blood. These receptors originate from a woman aged 18-35 years in good health.

The chain uses TRBV7-8 and TRBJ2-7; a weak D match, TRBD1 (6 bases). The germline V gene has CDR1 SGHVS and CDR2 FQNEAQ. This CDR3 is built from 15 residues. Between the trimmed V and J ends, which lost 1 base and 3 bases, there was a span of 13 bases. This CDR3 reads CASSLVSARGYEQYF. The CDR3, as DNA: TGTGCCAGCAGCTTAGTGTCCGCCAGGGGCTACGAGCAGTACTTC. The full variable domain, in which reference TRBV7-8 and TRBJ2-7 provide the parts outside the CDR3, is GAGVSQSPRYKVAKRGQDVALRCDPISGHVSLFWYQQALGQGPEFLTYFQNEAQLDKSGLPSDRFFAERPEGSVSTLKIQRTQQEDSAVYLCASSLVSARGYEQYFGPGTRLTVT.

Worth noting for this clone: Other DNA sequences of this sample code for an identical CDR3. This rearrangement joins TRBV5-4 to TRBJ2-1; maybe TRBD2 (5 bases). This CDR3 region has 14 residues. Germline V gene lookup returns CDR1 SGHNT and CDR2 YYREEE (reference sequence). The V and J ends lost 0 bases and 3 bases respectively, with 7 bases between them. The CDR3 reads CASSLERSYNEQFF. CDR3 nucleotide sequence: TGTGCCAGCAGCTTGGAGCGGAGCTACAATGAGCAGTTCTTC.

This sequence joins TRBV28 and TRBJ2-5, with 12 bases lining up with TRBD2. Looked up from germline, CDR1 is MDHEN and CDR2 is SYDVKM. The V segment lost 4 bases and the J segment 5 bases; nucleotides outside the gene matches: 8. The CDR3 has 16 residues. CDR3 in DNA: TGTGCCAGCAGTTCCCCGGGGGGGACTAGCGGGGAGACCCAGTACTTC. As protein: CASSSPGGTSGETQYF.

The J gene is TRBJ2-3, the V gene TRBV9; 12 nucleotides align to TRBD1. This CDR3 is 17 amino acids long. The V gene's germline CDR1 is SGDLS and CDR2 YYNGEE. After removal of 2 bases from V and 4 bases from J, the junction contained 8 bases not matched to a gene. This chain's CDR3 is CASSVWGTGGSPDTQYF. CDR3 nucleotides: TGTGCCAGCAGCGTTTGGGGGACAGGGGGCTCCCCAGATACGCAGTATTTT.

This chain joins TRBV6-1 and TRBJ2-1; D is unclear. CDR1 and CDR2 (germline): MNHNS, SASEGT. The CDR3 spans 13 residues. Trimming took 8 bases from V and 5 from J, leaving 13 bases between them. DNA of the CDR3: TGTGCCAGCCGACGAGGCTTGGACAATGAGCAGTTCTTC. Its protein product is CASRRGLDNEQFF.

The chain links TRBV5-5 to TRBJ2-5; D is unclear. From germline, CDR1 is SGHKS and CDR2 YYEKEE (reference sequence). With 0 bases removed from V and 1 base from J, the gap between germline ends came to 7 bases. The CDR3 totals 14 residues. CDR3 bases: TGTGCCAGCAGCTTGGTGGGCAGCCAAGAGACCCAGTACTTC. This encodes CASSLVGSQETQYF. Variable domain in full (rest from reference TRBV5-5 and TRBJ2-5): DAGVTQSPTHLIKTRGQQVTLRCSPISGHKSVSWYQQVLGQGPQFIFQYYEKEERGRGNFPDRFSARQFPNYSSELNVNALLLGDSALYLCASSLVGSQETQYFGPGTRLLVL.

This clone was recorded a few times. This chain joins TRBV6-5 and TRBJ2-5, with TRBD2 matching over 7 bases. The germline CDR1 and CDR2 sequences are MNHEY and SVGAGI. With 9 bases clipped from V and 6 bases from J, the junction kept 10 bases outside the gene matches. The CDR3 has 13 residues. The CDR3, as DNA: TGTGCCAGTGCAGCGGGAAAAAGGAAGACCCAGTACTTC. Protein sequence: CASAAGKRKTQYF.

This chain links TRBV4-2 with TRBJ2-3, with TRBD2 identical over 8 bases. CDR3 size: 16 residues. The J segment lost 1 base and the V segment lost 6 bases, leaving 9 bases of the junction unmatched. CDR1 LGHNA and CDR2 YNFKEQ come from the germline V gene. CDR3 loop: CASRRRLAWGTDTQYF. The CDR3 bases are TGTGCCAGCAGGCGCCGACTAGCGTGGGGCACAGATACGCAGTATTTT.

The chain uses TRBV11-2 and TRBJ2-1, with TRBD1 identical over 9 bases. Germline CDR1 SGHAT, CDR2 FQNNGV. With V trimmed by 6 bases and J by 6 bases, 9 bases remained unmatched. The CDR3 spans 15 residues. CDR3 amino acids: CASRHSPGQGNEQFF. DNA for the CDR3: TGTGCCAGCAGACATAGTCCGGGACAGGGCAATGAGCAGTTCTTC.

The rearrangement links TRBV27 to TRBJ1-1, with D unresolved. CDR3 length equals 13 residues. Per germline, CDR1 MNHEY and CDR2 SMNVEV (reference sequence). Trimming stripped 7 bases from V and 6 bases from J, with 15 bases between. The CDR3 sequence is CASKLMGSPEAFF. The CDR3 DNA sequence: TGTGCCAGCAAATTGATGGGCAGTCCTGAAGCTTTCTTT.

This clone was seen a few times. This rearrangement joins TRBV14 to TRBJ1-2; D call uncertain. This CDR3 has 15 amino acids. Trimming pared 2 bases from V and 9 bases from J, leaving 19 bases between. Germline V gene sequence: CDR1 SGHDN, CDR2 FVKESK. CDR3 amino acids: CASSQYGVNPPRYTF. CDR3 in DNA: TGTGCCAGCAGCCAATACGGGGTTAACCCCCCTCGCTACACCTTC.

The chain has TRBV10-3 and TRBJ2-7; a possible D gene is TRBD2 (6 bases). The V end lost 4 bases, the J end lost 7 bases, and 20 bases lay between the germline ends. The CDR3 consists of 15 residues. Germline values: CDR1 ENHRY, CDR2 SYGVKD. The CDR3 nucleotides read TGTGCCATCAGTGGACGGGGACTCACTGATCGAGAGCAGTACTTC. Encoded protein: CAISGRGLTDREQYF.

This clone was detected many times. The chain has TRBV2 and TRBJ2-6; D unclear. Germline-derived CDR1 and CDR2 are SNHLY and FYNNEI. V shed 10 bases and J shed 0 bases, with 4 bases lying between them. This CDR3 contains 12 residues. The CDR3 DNA follows: TGTGCCACCGGCTCTGGGGCCAACGTCCTGACTTTC. This codes for CATGSGANVLTF.

This clone was observed a handful of times. J is TRBJ2-1 and V is TRBV4-1, with TRBD2 identical over 9 bases. This CDR3 comprises 17 residues. Germline values: CDR1 MGHRA, CDR2 YSYEKL. V gave up 0 bases and J gave up 4 bases; unmatched junction bases: 7. The CDR3 sequence: CASSQDPPAGGYNEQFF. Written as DNA, the CDR3 is TGCGCCAGCAGCCAAGATCCGCCAGCGGGGGGTTACAATGAGCAGTTCTTC.

J is TRBJ2-7 and V is TRBV13, with a possible D match to TRBD1 (6 bases). V lost 5 bases to trimming and J lost 0 bases, with 11 bases between them. Germline lookup yields CDR1 PRHDT and CDR2 FYEKMQ (reference sequence). The CDR3 runs to 14 residues. Here the CDR3 reads CASSRGQSSYEQYF. The DNA for the CDR3 is TGTGCCAGCAGCCGTGGACAGAGCTCCTACGAGCAGTACTTC.

This rearrangement joins TRBV11-2 to TRBJ2-7; D is ambiguous. V lost 5 bases, J lost 6 bases, and 14 bases lay in between. In germline, CDR1 is SGHAT, CDR2 FQNNGV. CDR3 length: 13 residues. CDR3 residues: CASSLRTLVEQYF. The DNA of the CDR3 is TGTGCCAGCAGCCTCCGGACCCTGGTCGAGCAGTACTTC.

This clone appeared a few times. This chain uses TRBV7-9 with TRBJ2-7; D may be TRBD1 or TRBD2 (5 bases each). Trimming removed 11 bases from V and 0 bases from J, with 11 bases in between. Germline loops: CDR1 SEHNR, CDR2 FQNEAQ (reference sequence). CDR3 size: 12 residues. Here the CDR3 reads CASGASSYEQYF. The CDR3 nucleotides are TGTGCCTCCGGGGCTAGCTCCTACGAGCAGTACTTC. The variable domain in full, with the rest retrieved from reference TRBV7-9 and TRBJ2-7, is DTGVSQNPRHKITKRGQNVTFRCDPISEHNRLYWYRQTLGQGPEFLTYFQNEAQLEKSRLLSDRFSAERPKGSFSTLEIQRTEQGDSAMYLCASGASSYEQYFGPGTRLTVT.

The chain links TRBV2 to TRBJ2-4; D may be TRBD2 (5 bases). From germline, CDR1 is SNHLY and CDR2 FYNNEI. This CDR3 region has 14 residues. Trimming pared 7 bases from V and 0 bases from J, leaving 10 bases between. The CDR3 is CASITEGAKNIQYF. The DNA of the CDR3 is TGTGCCAGCATCACTGAGGGAGCCAAAAACATTCAGTACTTC.

This chain uses TRBV6-1 with TRBJ2-7; D is undetermined. CDR3 length: 12 amino acids. The germline V gene has CDR1 MNHNS and CDR2 SASEGT. The V gene lost 8 bases and the J gene lost 3 bases, with 11 bases spanning the gap. Here the CDR3 reads CASGRIRYEQYF. The CDR3 DNA reads TGTGCCAGCGGGCGCATCCGCTACGAGCAGTACTTC.

This clone appeared a few times. The chain carries TRBV18 and TRBJ1-5, with TRBD1 identical over 9 bases. Germline V gene lookup returns CDR1 KGHSH and CDR2 LQKENI. V shed 4 bases and J 5 bases; nucleotides not matched to a gene: 6. The CDR3 extends over 15 amino acids. Written as DNA, the CDR3 is TGTGCCAGCTCACAGACAGGGGGTGACGATCAGCCCCAGCATTTT. This codes for CASSQTGGDDQPQHF.

This clone has a handful of counts. The gene calls are TRBV20-1 and TRBJ2-7, with D perhaps matching TRBD2 (6 bases). The CDR3 runs 10 residues. V was pared by 6 bases and J by 4 bases, with 7 bases between. Germline CDR1 reads DFQATT; CDR2 reads SNEGSKA (reference sequence). CDR3 sequence reads: CSAEGYEQYF. CDR3 bases: TGCAGTGCGGAGGGGTACGAGCAGTACTTC.

J is TRBJ2-2 and V is TRBV10-3, with TRBD2 matching over 8 bases. The J segment lost 1 base and the V segment lost 4 bases, leaving 14 bases of the junction unmatched. The CDR3 has 19 amino acids. Germline-derived CDR1 and CDR2 are ENHRY and SYGVKD. CDR3 bases: TGTGCCATCAGTGGACGTCGCGGGAGGATGGGCCAGAACACCGGGGAGCTGTTTTTT. Translated, it gives CAISGRRGRMGQNTGELFF.

The sample holds a few counts of this clone. The chain recombines TRBV7-2 with TRBJ2-7, with D perhaps assigned TRBD1 or TRBD2 (5 bases each). The V gene lost 5 bases and the J gene lost 6 bases, with 11 bases spanning the gap. The germline V gene encodes CDR1 SGHTA and CDR2 FQGNSA. The CDR3 totals 12 residues. CDR3 protein: CASSRGAGEQYF. The CDR3 coding sequence is TGTGCCAGCAGCCGAGGGGCTGGCGAGCAGTACTTC. Together with reference TRBV7-2 and TRBJ2-7, the CDR3 gives the full variable domain: GAGVSQSPSNKVTEKGKDVELRCDPISGHTALYWYRQSLGQGLEFLIYFQGNSAPDKSGLPSDRFSAERTGGSVSTLTIQRTQQEDSAVYLCASSRGAGEQYFGPGTRLTVT.

This clone was observed a handful of times. The chain uses TRBV6-5 and TRBJ1-1; D is possibly TRBD1 (5 bases). CDR1 is MNHEY, CDR2 SVGAGI, per germline. V was pared by 8 bases and J by 1 base, with 17 bases between. CDR3 length: 15 residues. CDR3 in DNA: TGTGCCAGCCGGACAAGTTCTTCAACGAACACTGAAGCTTTCTTT. Residues: CASRTSSSTNTEAFF.

The chain uses TRBV7-2 and TRBJ2-5; D assignment may be TRBD1 or TRBD2 (5 bases each). This CDR3 contains 15 residues. Trimming left V 5 bases short and J 4 bases short, with 17 bases between. Germline V gives CDR1 SGHTA, CDR2 FQGNSA. The CDR3 region is CASSDQAGRGETQYF. DNA of the CDR3: TGTGCCAGCAGCGACCAAGCAGGGAGAGGAGAGACCCAGTACTTC.

There are a few counts of this clone. This sequence joins TRBV27 and TRBJ2-3; 11 bases are a match to TRBD2. The CDR3 extends over 16 amino acids. V dropped 4 bases and J dropped 0; count of bases not matched to a gene: 3. Germline V gene sequence: CDR1 MNHEY, CDR2 SMNVEV (reference sequence). The DNA for the CDR3 is TGTGCCAGCAGTTCTCGACTAGCGGGAAGCACAGATACGCAGTATTTT. This sequence encodes CASSSRLAGSTDTQYF.

The rearrangement uses TRBV28 and TRBJ2-5, with D hard to call. This CDR3 is built from 14 residues. The germline gives CDR1 MDHEN, CDR2 SYDVKM. Trimming shortened V by 4 bases and J by 6 bases, and 15 bases separated the two germline ends. CDR3 bases: TGTGCCAGCAGTTCATCCTCCGGCTGGAAGACCCAGTACTTC. Amino acid sequence: CASSSSSGWKTQYF.